The 14 T cell receptor beta chains below were found in one sample sequenced in a study of immune characterization of retroperitoneal liposarcoma. TCRdb independently ran MiXCR on the PCR reads; one entry per CDR3 protein. The sample records more than 10,000 distinct CDR3 sequences, roughly 26% being singletons. Sequenced material: tumor tissue. The receptors shown here come from a female donor with retroperitoneal liposarcoma.

The sample holds many counts of this clonotype. V is TRBV7-8 and J is TRBJ1-1, with D possibly TRBD1 on 5 matching bases. The CDR3 sequence is 14 residues long. The V end was cut by 0 bases, the J end by 9 bases, with 14 bases between. Germline CDR1 and CDR2: SGHVS and FQNEAQ. CDR3 in DNA: TGTGCCAGCAGCTTAGCAGGGGCGGGACCCAAAGCTTTCTTT. Its translation is CASSLAGAGPKAFF.

The table lists this clonotype with many counts. This chain links TRBV6-1 with TRBJ1-5; 8 nucleotides match TRBD1. The V gene end was trimmed by 8 bases and the J gene end by 6 bases; junction bases not matched to a gene: 6. The CDR3 covers 13 residues. Germline V gene lookup returns CDR1 MNHNS and CDR2 SASEGT. The CDR3 sequence is CASANTGGQPQHF. CDR3 DNA sequence: TGTGCCAGCGCGAACACAGGGGGTCAGCCCCAGCATTTT.

This clonotype is labeled medium-sized. V usage is TRBV10-2 and J usage is TRBJ2-1; TRBD2 agrees at 8 bases. Germline CDR1 and CDR2: WSHSY and SAAADI. This CDR3 region has 16 residues. V lost 3 bases to trimming and J lost 5 bases; unmatched junction nucleotides: 9. CDR3 DNA sequence: TGCGCCAGCAGTGACTCTGGGACTAGGGGAAACAATGAGCAGTTCTTC. This translates into CASSDSGTRGNNEQFF.

V is TRBV7-8 and J is TRBJ2-1; maybe TRBD1 (6 bases). The end of the DNA is better explained by TRBJ2-7, so the J call may be wrong. Germline V gene data show CDR1 as SGHVS and CDR2 as FQNEAQ. CDR3 length equals 16 residues. This CDR3 reads CASSARLQGTDNEQYF. CDR3 nucleotide sequence: TGTGCCAGCAGCGCCCGGTTACAGGGTACGGACAATGAGCAGTACTTC.

This clonotype counts as medium-sized. The chain links TRBV6-1 to TRBJ2-1; TRBD1 or TRBD2 may be the D gene (5 bases each). The tail of the sequence fits TRBJ2-7 better, so the J call may be wrong. CDR1 is MNHNS and CDR2 is SASEGT in the germline V gene. CDR3 length: 14 residues. This chain's CDR3 is CATAWGRSPYEQYF. The CDR3 coding sequence is TGTGCCACAGCCTGGGGGAGAAGCCCCTACGAGCAGTACTTC.

This clonotype appeared a single time. A much larger clone differs by one base, so this may be a read error. The chain links TRBV12-3 or TRBV12-4 to TRBJ2-1; D perhaps matches TRBD2 (6 bases). This CDR3 has 13 amino acids. This CDR3 reads CANSPAGSGEQFF. As DNA, the CDR3 is TGTGCCAACAGTCCCGCGGGGTCCGGTGAGCAGTTCTTC.

The CDR3 spells CASSGASNEQFF. CDR3 DNA sequence: TGTGCCAGCAGTGGGGCTAGCAATGAGCAGTTCTTC. This chain joins TRBV12-3 or TRBV12-4 and TRBJ2-1; tentatively, D is TRBD1 (5 bases). The CDR3 spans 12 residues. V gave up 5 bases and J gave up 6 bases, with 8 bases separating them.

The chain joins TRBV12-3 or TRBV12-4 to TRBJ2-1; tentatively, D is TRBD2 (6 bases). The V gene lost 3 bases and the J gene lost 9 bases, with 21 bases spanning the gap. The CDR3 contains 16 residues. CDR3 bases: TGTGCCAGCAGTTTGGGGGAGAAGGGACTGCGGAGTGAGCAGTTCTTC. It codes for CASSLGEKGLRSEQFF.

By share, this clonotype counts as medium-sized. This rearrangement joins TRBV7-2 to TRBJ1-1; no reliable D call. The germline gives CDR1 SGHTA, CDR2 FQGNSA. This CDR3 spans 16 amino acids. The germline V and J ends were trimmed by 5 bases and 3 bases, with 19 bases remaining between them. The DNA for the CDR3 is TGTGCCAGCAGCCTTCCGAGGGATTCCTTGGACACTGAAGCTTTCTTT. As protein: CASSLPRDSLDTEAFF.

This clonotype was found many times. This chain uses TRBV6-1 with TRBJ2-1; 8 bases agree with TRBD1. The assigned J gene may be wrong: the sequence end matches TRBJ2-7 better. The CDR3 is made up of 15 amino acids. The V gene's germline CDR1 is MNHNS and CDR2 SASEGT. CDR3 nucleotides: TGTGCCAGCAGACATAGACAGGGGAGGTACAATGAGCAGTACTTC. Translation gives CASRHRQGRYNEQYF.

This clonotype came up a few times. The chain uses TRBV24-1 and TRBJ2-1; 12 nucleotides line up with TRBD2. The CDR3 runs 17 residues. The germline V gene encodes CDR1 KGHDR and CDR2 SFDVKD. Losses at the gene ends were 3 bases for V and 13 bases for J; bases not matched to a gene: 15. CDR3 loop: CATSDPGLAGIQETQFF. The CDR3, as DNA: TGTGCCACCAGTGATCCCGGACTAGCGGGGATACAAGAGACCCAGTTCTTC.

This clonotype was picked up many times. V usage is TRBV12-3 or TRBV12-4 and J usage is TRBJ2-1, with 8 bases lining up with TRBD2. This CDR3 spans 14 amino acids. V lost 6 bases to trimming and J lost 10 bases; unmatched junction nucleotides: 11. This CDR3 is CASSMSGRAYEQFF. The CDR3 DNA sequence: TGTGCCAGCAGCATGAGCGGGAGAGCCTACGAGCAGTTCTTC.

A few counts support this clonotype. The rearrangement joins TRBV6-1 to TRBJ2-4, with 8 bases lining up with TRBD2. The J call is in doubt because the DNA end fits TRBJ2-7 better. From germline, CDR1 is MNHNS and CDR2 SASEGT. The CDR3 runs 12 residues. The CDR3 DNA reads as TGTGCCAGCAGACCGGGGGGGAACGAGCAGTACTTC. Protein sequence: CASRPGGNEQYF.

This clonotype counts as medium-sized. V and J are TRBV6-1 and TRBJ2-5, with TRBD1 matching over 9 bases. With V trimmed by 7 bases and J by 6 bases, 6 bases remained unmatched. Per the germline V gene, CDR1 is MNHNS and CDR2 is SASEGT. The CDR3 has 13 amino acids. CDR3 sequence: CASNGQGLKTQYF. The DNA for the CDR3 is TGTGCCAGCAACGGACAGGGGCTGAAGACCCAGTACTTC.